This record covers a single T cell receptor (beta chain). Its cognate antigen is unknown. The data are from a study of siplizumab effects on memory and regulatory T cells. TCRdb's table, derived via immunoSEQ multiplex PCR, lists solely in-frame clones and lacks some. The sample lists almost 20,000 clones; 44% were seen once. Researchers cocultured the mixed lymphocyte reaction cells at 37°C for approximately six days. Germline assignment: CDR1 LNHNV and CDR2 YYDKDF (reference sequence). The CDR3 has 15 residues. With 0 bases removed from V and 7 bases from J, the gap between germline ends came to 13 bases.

Sequencing was carried out using CFSE-low (dividing) CD4+ T cells sorted from an allogeneic mixed lymphocyte reaction. This clonotype originated in a human donor in good health; the cells came from an allogeneic mixed lymphocyte reaction. Some clones in this sample may be carry-over from other donors' samples. V usage is TRBV15 and J usage is TRBJ1-5, with D possibly TRBD1 on 5 matching bases. Here the CDR3 reads CATSRDSAGTQPQHF. The CDR3 DNA is TGTGCCACCAGCAGAGACTCGGCAGGGACGCAGCCCCAGCATTTT.